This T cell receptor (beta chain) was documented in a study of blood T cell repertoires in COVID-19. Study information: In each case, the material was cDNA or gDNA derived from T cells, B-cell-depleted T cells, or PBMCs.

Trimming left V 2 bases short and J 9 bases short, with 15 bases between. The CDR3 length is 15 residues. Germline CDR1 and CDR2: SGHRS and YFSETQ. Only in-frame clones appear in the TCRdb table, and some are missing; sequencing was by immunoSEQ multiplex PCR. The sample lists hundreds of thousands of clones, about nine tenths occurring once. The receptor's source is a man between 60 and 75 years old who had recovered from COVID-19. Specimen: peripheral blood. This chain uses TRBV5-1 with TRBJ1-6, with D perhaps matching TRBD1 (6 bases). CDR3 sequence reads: CASSLLPGQLSPLHF. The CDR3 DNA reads TGCGCCAGCAGCTTACTACCGGGACAACTTTCACCCCTCCACTTT.